One and the same sample provided the 20 T cell receptor beta chains below, sequenced in a study of OX40 agonist ivuxolimab in advanced cancers. Repertoires were generated with immunoSEQ multiplex PCR, while TCRdb's copy carries only in-frame clones and drops some. The repertoire includes about 62,000 clones, 81% of them detected once, and roughly 0.99% sits in the top ten. The input for sequencing was CD4+ or CD8+ T cells sorted from blood, taken in a trial of the OX40 agonist ivuxolimab. Every receptor here comes from an adult with an advanced solid tumor such as melanoma, head and neck, liver or kidney cancer.

V usage is TRBV2 and J usage is TRBJ1-1; D unresolved. Trimming left V 6 bases short and J 11 bases short, with 19 bases between. This CDR3 is 13 amino acids long. Germline V gives CDR1 SNHLY, CDR2 FYNNEI. The CDR3 is CASSETRPASAFF. The CDR3 nucleotides read TGTGCCAGCAGCGAAACCCGTCCGGCCTCGGCTTTCTTT. Full variable domain (missing parts from reference TRBV2 and TRBJ1-1): EPEVTQTPSHQVTQMGQEVILRCVPISNHLYFYWYRQILGQKVEFLVSFYNNEISEKSEIFDDQFSVERPDGSNFTLKIRSTKLEDSAMYFCASSETRPASAFFGQGTRLTVV.

The chain recombines TRBV18 with TRBJ1-1, with no clear D. Trimming took off 1 base at V and 3 bases at J, with 9 bases between the two ends. The CDR3 covers 14 residues. In germline, CDR1 is KGHSH, CDR2 LQKENI. CDR3: CASSPRGGDTEAFF. In DNA form, the CDR3 reads TGTGCCAGCTCACCACGGGGAGGAGACACTGAAGCTTTCTTT. Filled out from reference TRBV18 and TRBJ1-1, the complete variable domain reads NAGVMQNPRHLVRRRGQEARLRCSPMKGHSHVYWYRQLPEEGLKFMVYLQKENIIDESGMPKERFSAEFPKEGPSILRIQQVVRGDSAAYFCASSPRGGDTEAFFGQGTRLTVV.

The V and J genes are TRBV27 and TRBJ1-2; 7 positions agree with TRBD1. There are 17 residues in the CDR3. With V trimmed by 3 bases and J by 2 bases, 12 bases remained unmatched. The germline gives CDR1 MNHEY, CDR2 SMNVEV (reference sequence). The CDR3 nucleotides read TGTGCCAGCAGTTTGTTCTCGGGACAGCTTTTAAACTATGGCTACACCTTC. Protein: CASSLFSGQLLNYGYTF.

The rearrangement links TRBV6-1 to TRBJ1-1; the D gene is possibly TRBD1 (6 bases). Germline V gene data show CDR1 as MNHNS and CDR2 as SASEGT. V lost 4 bases to trimming and J lost 5 bases, with 11 bases between them. This CDR3 has 13 residues. The CDR3 loop is CASSGGQWTEAFF. DNA of the CDR3: TGTGCCAGCAGTGGGGGGCAGTGGACTGAAGCTTTCTTT.

This clone appeared a single time. The chain recombines TRBV27 with TRBJ1-2, with TRBD1 as a possible D gene (6 bases). V dropped 5 bases and J dropped 4 bases, with 17 bases sitting between them. CDR3 length: 15 residues. Germline CDR1 reads MNHEY; CDR2 reads SMNVEV (reference sequence). CDR3 DNA sequence: TGTGCCAGCAGTCCTCGGGGGCGGTTGGGCTATGGCTACACCTTC. The encoded protein is CASSPRGRLGYGYTF.

This chain connects TRBV10-3 to TRBJ2-2; 9 bases map to TRBD1. Losses at the gene ends were 4 bases for V and 1 base for J; bases not matched to a gene: 7. The CDR3 consists of 17 residues. CDR1 is ENHRY, CDR2 SYGVKD, per germline. This chain's CDR3 is CAISGTRQGGNTGELFF. In DNA, the CDR3 is TGTGCCATCAGTGGGACCCGACAGGGGGGGAACACCGGGGAGCTGTTTTTT.

Worth noting for this clone: Relative to the germline gene, one junction end is altered; a read error may explain this. The genes are TRBV6-9 and TRBJ2-7; 10 nucleotides line up with TRBD1. Germline CDR1 is MNHGY and CDR2 is SVAAGI. This CDR3 comprises 19 residues. For the CDR3, the DNA is TGTGCCAGCAGCTACATGACAGGGGGCGCGAGGCTTTTCATCTACGAGCAGTGCTTC. Translating it yields CASSYMTGGARLFIYEQCF.

The gene calls are TRBV29-1 and TRBJ1-2; D is perhaps TRBD1 (5 bases). The CDR3 runs to 14 residues. Trimming took 3 bases from V and 6 from J, leaving 17 bases between them. Germline V gives CDR1 SQVTM, CDR2 ANQGSEA. The CDR3 sequence: CSVEVGGIYNGYTF. DNA of the CDR3: TGCAGCGTTGAGGTGGGGGGAATCTACAATGGCTACACCTTC.

V gene TRBV7-7 combines with J gene TRBJ1-4, with 8 bases identical to TRBD1. This CDR3 has 15 residues. Germline V lookup: CDR1 SSHAT, CDR2 FNYEAQ (reference sequence). The ends lost 5 bases at V and 7 bases at J; junction bases unmatched: 9. For the CDR3, the DNA is TGTGCCAGCAGCCCGCAGGGGGCTTGGGGTGAAAAACTGTTTTTT. This encodes CASSPQGAWGEKLFF.

The chain is built from TRBV19 and TRBJ1-2; 8 bases agree with TRBD1. The germline V gene has CDR1 LNHDA and CDR2 SQIVND (reference sequence). Germline trimming cut 6 bases from V and 5 bases from J; bases unmatched to any gene: 11. The CDR3 is 15 residues long. In DNA form, the CDR3 reads TGTGCCAGTAGGACGCCCGGCAGGGGGCTATATGGCTACACCTTC. This codes for CASRTPGRGLYGYTF. Filled out from reference TRBV19 and TRBJ1-2, the complete variable domain reads DGGITQSPKYLFRKEGQNVTLSCEQNLNHDAMYWYRQDPGQGLRLIYYSQIVNDFQKGDIAEGYSVSREKKESFPLTVTSAQKNPTAFYLCASRTPGRGLYGYTFGSGTRLTVV.

This clone qualifies as medium-sized. Other nucleotide sequences from this sample produce the same CDR3. The chain is built from TRBV7-9 and TRBJ1-2; D uncertain. Germline values: CDR1 SEHNR, CDR2 FQNEAQ (reference sequence). Trimming stripped 1 base from V and 5 bases from J, with 17 bases between. The CDR3 consists of 16 residues. CDR3 sequence reads: CASSLDSYPRRYGYTF. As DNA, the CDR3 is TGTGCCAGCAGCTTAGACTCTTATCCTCGGCGGTATGGCTACACCTTC.

This chain uses TRBV7-2 with TRBJ1-5; D may be TRBD1 (6 bases). With 5 bases removed from V and 6 bases from J, the gap between germline ends came to 14 bases. The CDR3 spans 14 residues. Germline V gene lookup returns CDR1 SGHTA and CDR2 FQGNSA. Written as DNA, the CDR3 is TGTGCCAGCAGCGGGCAGGGGATCGTTCAGCCCCAGCATTTT. This sequence encodes CASSGQGIVQPQHF.

The chain carries TRBV6-1 and TRBJ1-5; D gene unclear. The V end was cut by 7 bases, the J end by 2 bases, with 12 bases between. The CDR3 totals 14 residues. CDR1 and CDR2 from the germline V gene are MNHNS and SASEGT. The CDR3 is CASMWAKGNQPQHF. The DNA of the CDR3 is TGTGCCAGCATGTGGGCTAAGGGCAATCAGCCCCAGCATTTT.

CDR3 sequence: CASRSLFIVTYGYTF. As DNA, the CDR3 is TGTGCCAGTAGGAGTCTTTTCATAGTTACCTATGGCTACACCTTC. The chain combines TRBV19 with TRBJ1-2; D uncertain. Germline V lookup: CDR1 LNHDA, CDR2 SQIVND (reference sequence). V was pared by 6 bases and J by 4 bases, with 18 bases between. The CDR3 has 15 amino acids.

The CDR3 sequence: CASSAGDRQLNEKLFF. DNA of the CDR3: TGTGCCAGCAGCGCGGGGGATAGACAGCTAAATGAAAAACTGTTTTTT. The rearrangement uses TRBV7-9 and TRBJ1-4; D might be TRBD1 (5 bases). V dropped 5 bases and J dropped 5 bases, with 18 bases sitting between them. CDR3 length: 16 residues. Germline V CDR1 and CDR2: SEHNR, FQNEAQ (reference sequence). Full variable domain (outside the CDR3, taken from reference TRBV7-9 and TRBJ1-4): DTGVSQNPRHKITKRGQNVTFRCDPISEHNRLYWYRQTLGQGPEFLTYFQNEAQLEKSRLLSDRFSAERPKGSFSTLEIQRTEQGDSAMYLCASSAGDRQLNEKLFFGSGTQLSVL.

The genes are TRBV19 and TRBJ2-2; 8 bases align to TRBD1. Trimming cost V 5 bases and J 6 bases; bases outside gene matches: 2. This CDR3 region has 13 residues. From germline, CDR1 is LNHDA and CDR2 SQIVND (reference sequence). CDR3 sequence (DNA): TGTGCCAGTAGTCAGACAGGGGCCGGGGAGCTGTTTTTT. Translated: CASSQTGAGELFF.

This sequence joins TRBV6-1 and TRBJ1-4; D perhaps matches TRBD1 (5 bases). V gave up 7 bases and J gave up 7 bases, with 13 bases separating them. CDR1 MNHNS and CDR2 SASEGT come from the germline V gene. CDR3 length: 13 residues. The CDR3 sequence is CASTQGRVEKLFF. The CDR3 DNA reads as TGTGCCAGCACGCAGGGACGAGTTGAAAAACTGTTTTTT.

The chain links TRBV4-1 to TRBJ2-5; D unresolved. The J call may be mistaken, given a closer DNA end match to TRBJ2-7. The germline gives CDR1 MGHRA, CDR2 YSYEKL. CDR3 length: 15 residues. DNA for the CDR3: TGCGCCAGCAGCCAAGTAGCCCAGGACTCCTACGAGCAGTACTTC. Residues: CASSQVAQDSYEQYF.

This chain joins TRBV5-8 and TRBJ1-3; D is undetermined. From germline, CDR1 is SGHTS and CDR2 YDEGEE. The CDR3 loop spans 15 amino acids. V was trimmed by 1 base and J by 0 bases, leaving 8 bases between them. The CDR3 reads CASSLTRSSGNTIYF. In nucleotides, the CDR3 is TGTGCCAGCAGCTTGACCCGAAGCTCTGGAAACACCATATATTTT.

The chain uses TRBV12-5 and TRBJ1-5; D unresolved. The CDR3 extends over 13 amino acids. Trimming pared 3 bases from V and 4 bases from J, leaving 7 bases between. The V gene's germline CDR1 is LGHNT and CDR2 FRNRAP. The CDR3 DNA is TGTGCTAGTGGTTTAATAGAGAATCAGCCCCAGCATTTT. Amino acids: CASGLIENQPQHF.